The 10 T cell receptor beta chains below were found in one sample sequenced in a study of CD8 T cells in ankylosing spondylitis listed by TCRdb under 2017. Overall results and qualifications from the work: A TCR beta motif made up of several highly homologous amino acid variants appeared to be characteristic of blood from ankylosing spondylitis patients.

Receptor amplification or capture employed 5' RACE. Data came from an Illumina HiSeq 2500. TCRdb trimmed the raw reads at Q25, called clones with MiXCR and kept productive beta chains. Each record represents a unique CDR3 protein, reported with the most common genes and DNA among its rows. This sample gives over 700,000 distinct CDR3 sequences in total; roughly 19% of them show up just once. Clones ranked in the top ten supply around 19% of the sample. Their specific antigens are unknown. Sequenced material: blood, either unsorted or a sorted T cell fraction (not recorded which). Source of these receptors: a male donor with ankylosing spondylitis.

This clonotype has at least ten counts. The J gene is TRBJ1-6, the V gene TRBV28; unclear D gene. Deletions cut 5 bases from V and 0 bases from J, with 14 bases between. Germline loops: CDR1 MDHEN, CDR2 SYDVKM. CDR3 size: 17 residues. CDR3 nucleotide sequence: TGTGCCAGCAGTGTGGGTTGGAGTGGCTCCTATAATTCACCCCTCCACTTT. Translating gives CASSVGWSGSYNSPLHF.

This chain uses TRBV13 with TRBJ2-3, with a possible D match to TRBD1 (6 bases). Germline V gene lookup returns CDR1 PRHDT and CDR2 FYEKMQ (reference sequence). V lost 6 bases, J lost 6 bases, and 19 bases lay in between. The CDR3 extends over 15 amino acids. The CDR3 DNA sequence: TGTGCCAGCAGGCATACAGGGAGCCGAGGGGATACGCAGTATTTT. Translation: CASRHTGSRGDTQYF.

The chain couples TRBV29-1 to TRBJ1-1, with a possible D match to TRBD1 (6 bases). Germline CDR1 and CDR2: SQVTM and ANQGSEA. Between the trimmed V and J ends, which lost 4 bases and 4 bases, there was a span of 10 bases. The CDR3 is 12 residues long. The CDR3 loop reads CSVAAGATEAFF. The CDR3 nucleotides are TGCAGCGTTGCGGCAGGGGCCACTGAAGCTTTCTTT.

This clonotype was found a few times. The chain joins TRBV29-1 to TRBJ1-1; D is perhaps TRBD1 (5 bases). CDR1 and CDR2 (germline): SQVTM, ANQGSEA. Trimming stripped 4 bases from V and 0 bases from J, with 15 bases between. This CDR3 is 15 amino acids long. CDR3 residues: CSVVGTDDMNTEAFF. The CDR3 DNA reads TGCAGCGTTGTGGGGACTGATGATATGAACACTGAAGCTTTCTTT.

The V and J genes are TRBV3-1 and TRBJ1-1; D is ambiguous. Germline V lookup: CDR1 LGHDT, CDR2 YNNKEL (reference sequence). CDR3 size: 14 residues. V gave up 1 base and J gave up 1 base, with 7 bases separating them. The CDR3 coding sequence is TGTGCCAGCAGCCAAGCGAACCGGAACACTGAAGCTTTCTTT. It is translated as CASSQANRNTEAFF.

The rearrangement uses TRBV5-5 and TRBJ2-7; either TRBD1 or TRBD2 may fit D (7 bases each). V lost 4 bases and J 6 bases, leaving 17 bases between the germline ends. The CDR3 is 14 residues long. The V gene's germline CDR1 is SGHKS and CDR2 YYEKEE (reference sequence). For the CDR3, the DNA is TGTGCCAGCAGCCCAACCACAGGGGAGGGCGAGCAGTACTTC. This sequence encodes CASSPTTGEGEQYF.

This clonotype was seen more than once but under ten times. The CDR3 is CASSTQAYNEQFF. In DNA form, the CDR3 reads TGCGCCAGCAGCACACAGGCGTACAATGAGCAGTTCTTC. J is TRBJ2-1 and V is TRBV10-2; the D gene is possibly TRBD1 (5 bases). The germline gives CDR1 WSHSY, CDR2 SAAADI. Trimming shortened V by 6 bases and J by 4 bases, and 10 bases separated the two germline ends. The CDR3 is 13 residues long.

There are a few counts of this clonotype. V gene TRBV29-1 combines with J gene TRBJ2-2, with unresolved D. Trimming cost V 3 bases and J 3 bases, with 11 bases left between them. The CDR3 is made up of 14 amino acids. Per the germline V gene, CDR1 is SQVTM and CDR2 is ANQGSEA. The CDR3 spells CSVEIRSDTGELFF. The CDR3 DNA is TGCAGCGTTGAGATCAGGAGTGACACCGGGGAGCTGTTTTTT.

This clonotype has just a few counts. The rearrangement uses TRBV12-3 or TRBV12-4 and TRBJ2-7; weak D call: TRBD2 (7 bases). Between the trimmed V and J ends, which lost 5 bases and 3 bases, there was a span of 20 bases. CDR3 size: 16 residues. The DNA of the CDR3 is TGTGCCAGCAGTAAAGGGGGGGCTAGCGGATTCTACGAGCAGTACTTC. It translates to CASSKGGASGFYEQYF.

This clonotype was observed a handful of times. The chain recombines TRBV5-1 with TRBJ1-2, with D hard to call. This CDR3 is 14 amino acids long. Germline V gene data show CDR1 as SGHRS and CDR2 as YFSETQ. V lost 0 bases and J lost 6, with 12 bases in between. The CDR3 coding sequence is TGCGCCAGCAGCTTGGACGCTCTCCCGGATGGCTACACCTTC. It yields the protein CASSLDALPDGYTF.